Sequencing of this TCR beta chain was carried out in a study of cytomegalovirus exposure and HLA in healthy donors. Clones were sequenced by immunoSEQ multiplex PCR, and TCRdb holds only the in-frame ones, with some missing. The sample includes 66,000 or so clones, 95% to 98% seen only once; the top ten take around 1.5%. CDR3 length: 14 amino acids. In germline, CDR1 is SQVTM, CDR2 ANQGSEA. Unmatched junction bases numbered 11, after V lost 6 bases and J lost 3 bases. General observations from the study: In vitro data verified a few CMV-associated chains as specific for CMV antigens. Some public TCRs appeared in many individuals, while most sequences were rare. In the 100 to 150 validation repertoires, approximately 94% of cluster scores exceeded 0, per a later analysis.

As for this clone: The target antigen is unknown.

While the first cohort had fewer than 850 subjects, the donors belonged to the separate validation cohort of over a hundred subjects. Material for sequencing was PBMCs. The source of this sequence is a woman under 30 in good health and CMV-seropositive. The chain recombines TRBV29-1 with TRBJ2-7, with 7 bases identical to TRBD1. DNA of the CDR3: TGCAGCGTAGACGCCGGGACAGATAACTACGAGCAGTACTTC. It is translated as CSVDAGTDNYEQYF.